The source of this T cell receptor (beta chain) is a study of T cells after yellow fever vaccination. General study results and limits: Booster samples showed a return of most primary-vaccination clones (approximately 95% CD4, 88% CD8).

TCRdb passed the 5' RACE reads through MiXCR, listing each CDR3 protein once. The sample contains 200,000 or so distinct CDR3 sequences, approximately 6.3% of which appear only once. Worth noting for this clonotype: Its antigen is as yet unknown.

Trimming removed 5 bases from V and 3 bases from J; junction bases left unmatched: 0. Germline CDR1 is DFQATT and CDR2 is SNEGSKA (reference sequence). CDR3 length: 12 residues. The chain is built from TRBV20-1 and TRBJ1-2; TRBD1 aligns across 10 bases. This receptor was obtained from a man aged 25 to 40 who received the YFV17D yellow fever vaccine. Source: CD4+ T cells sorted from PBMCs, taken on the day of the yellow fever booster vaccination. The CDR3 coding sequence is TGCAGTGCTGGACAGGGGGACTATGGCTACACCTTC. As protein: CSAGQGDYGYTF.